A selection of T cell receptor beta chains follows, all from one sample in a study of regulatory T cells in long-lasting Graves disease. TCRdb independently ran MiXCR on the multiplex PCR reads; one entry per CDR3 protein. The table lists around 450,000 distinct CDR3 sequences, about 15% of them singletons. This sample also belongs to another study, concerning T cells in Graves' hyperthyroidism and ophthalmopathy.

The source was peripheral blood mononuclear cells (PBMCs), collected at new diagnosis, from a patient treated with antithyroid drugs. These receptors originate from a woman in her 40s with Graves disease. Each CDR3 is given with its conserved first and last residue. The order of the fields is J gene, clone size, V gene, D gene, CDR3 protein, CDR3 DNA. The D gene is left open where the match is weak. Clone size is not always given. Where it is, it says once, few, many or a class for expanded clones.

j_call: TRBJ2-1; clone_size: few; v_call: TRBV4-1; d_call: NA; cdr3_aa: CASRPDLNNEQFF; cdr3_nt: TGCGCCAGCAGACCCGACTTGAACAATGAGCAGTTCTTC
j_call: TRBJ2-3; clone_size: many; v_call: TRBV11-3; d_call: NA; cdr3_aa: CASSFVGSSTDTQYF; cdr3_nt: TGTGCCAGCAGCTTTGTCGGGAGCAGCACAGATACGCAGTATTTT
j_call: TRBJ1-2; clone_size: many; v_call: TRBV12-3/TRBV12-4; d_call: TRBD1; cdr3_aa: CASSKDRGYGYTF; cdr3_nt: TGTGCCAGCAGTAAGGACAGGGGATATGGCTACACCTTC
j_call: TRBJ2-7; clone_size: NA; v_call: TRBV28; d_call: TRBD1; cdr3_aa: CASSTTGFSSYEQYF; cdr3_nt: TGTGCCAGCAGCACGACAGGGTTTAGCTCCTACGAGCAGTACTTC
j_call: TRBJ2-3; clone_size: many; v_call: TRBV28; d_call: TRBD1; cdr3_aa: CASSPWGRQGADTQYF; cdr3_nt: TGTGCCAGCAGTCCTTGGGGTAGACAGGGGGCAGATACGCAGTATTTT
j_call: TRBJ2-5; clone_size: few; v_call: TRBV4-1; d_call: TRBD2; cdr3_aa: CASSQDLGRLAEGETQYF; cdr3_nt: TGCGCCAGCAGCCAAGATTTGGGTCGACTAGCGGAGGGGGAGACCCAGTACTTC
j_call: TRBJ1-1; clone_size: many; v_call: TRBV11-3; d_call: NA; cdr3_aa: CASSLRFSVNEAFF; cdr3_nt: TGTGCCAGCAGCTTACGTTTTTCGGTAAATGAAGCTTTCTTT
j_call: TRBJ1-2; clone_size: many; v_call: TRBV5-1; d_call: TRBD1; cdr3_aa: CASSLPSGGSYGYTF; cdr3_nt: TGCGCCAGCAGCTTACCTTCAGGGGGCTCCTATGGCTACACCTTC
j_call: TRBJ1-4; clone_size: many; v_call: TRBV7-8; d_call: TRBD1; cdr3_aa: CASSLGSGGLNEKLFF; cdr3_nt: TGTGCCAGCAGCTTAGGTTCAGGGGGGCTTAATGAAAAACTGTTTTTT
j_call: TRBJ2-3; clone_size: few; v_call: TRBV6-1; d_call: TRBD2; cdr3_aa: CASSDIAGLYTSTDTQYF; cdr3_nt: TGTGCCAGCAGTGACATAGCGGGACTTTATACTAGCACAGATACGCAGTATTTT
j_call: TRBJ1-1; clone_size: many; v_call: TRBV12-3/TRBV12-4; d_call: NA; cdr3_aa: CASSPGLVGEAFF; cdr3_nt: TGTGCCAGCAGCCCCGGGTTGGTGGGTGAAGCTTTCTTT
j_call: TRBJ2-1; clone_size: many; v_call: TRBV12-3/TRBV12-4; d_call: NA; cdr3_aa: CASTLSWGGNEQFF; cdr3_nt: TGTGCCAGCACTCTGAGTTGGGGTGGCAATGAGCAGTTCTTC
j_call: TRBJ2-7; clone_size: many; v_call: TRBV7-6; d_call: NA; cdr3_aa: CASSPENYEQYF; cdr3_nt: TGTGCCAGCAGCCCCGAAAACTACGAGCAGTACTTC
j_call: TRBJ2-2; clone_size: many; v_call: TRBV7-2; d_call: TRBD2; cdr3_aa: CASSLTSAKLNTGELFF; cdr3_nt: TGTGCCAGCAGCTTAACTAGCGCGAAACTTAACACCGGGGAGCTGTTTTTT
j_call: TRBJ1-1; clone_size: NA; v_call: TRBV30; d_call: NA; cdr3_aa: CAWSVGESEAFF; cdr3_nt: TGTGCCTGGAGTGTAGGGGAGAGTGAAGCTTTCTTT
j_call: TRBJ1-4; clone_size: many; v_call: TRBV7-9; d_call: NA; cdr3_aa: CASSLAGYDGSGKLFF; cdr3_nt: TGTGCCAGCAGCTTAGCGGGGTACGATGGGTCTGGAAAACTGTTTTTT
j_call: TRBJ2-1; clone_size: many; v_call: TRBV9; d_call: NA; cdr3_aa: CASSVGLPYNEQFF; cdr3_nt: TGTGCCAGCAGCGTAGGCCTACCCTACAATGAGCAGTTCTTC
j_call: TRBJ2-3; clone_size: many; v_call: TRBV14; d_call: TRBD2; cdr3_aa: CASSQDRGTSGRDTQYF; cdr3_nt: TGTGCCAGCAGCCAAGATCGGGGGACTAGCGGGAGAGATACGCAGTATTTT
j_call: TRBJ1-2; clone_size: many; v_call: TRBV5-4; d_call: NA; cdr3_aa: CASSFGATSYGYTF; cdr3_nt: TGTGCCAGCAGCTTCGGGGCGACAAGCTATGGCTACACCTTC
j_call: TRBJ2-7; clone_size: many; v_call: TRBV28; d_call: TRBD1; cdr3_aa: CASTGGQAYEQYF; cdr3_nt: TGTGCCAGCACCGGGGGACAGGCCTACGAGCAGTACTTC
j_call: TRBJ2-7; clone_size: many; v_call: TRBV10-3; d_call: NA; cdr3_aa: CAISELPSGAQYF; cdr3_nt: TGTGCCATCAGTGAGTTGCCATCGGGTGCGCAGTACTTC
j_call: TRBJ2-1; clone_size: NA; v_call: TRBV27; d_call: TRBD2; cdr3_aa: CASSWIAGVVHEQFF; cdr3_nt: TGTGCCAGCAGTTGGATAGCGGGAGTTGTCCATGAGCAGTTCTTC
j_call: TRBJ2-1; clone_size: many; v_call: TRBV3-1; d_call: NA; cdr3_aa: CASGRRDYNEQFF; cdr3_nt: TGTGCCAGCGGGAGGAGGGACTACAATGAGCAGTTCTTC
j_call: TRBJ2-3; clone_size: many; v_call: TRBV11-3; d_call: NA; cdr3_aa: CASTKSQADTQYF; cdr3_nt: TGTGCCAGCACCAAATCACAGGCGGATACGCAGTATTTT
j_call: TRBJ2-3; clone_size: many; v_call: TRBV9; d_call: TRBD1; cdr3_aa: CASSITGTGPTDTQYF; cdr3_nt: TGTGCCAGCAGCATAACCGGGACAGGGCCCACAGATACGCAGTATTTT
j_call: TRBJ2-7; clone_size: many; v_call: TRBV27; d_call: NA; cdr3_aa: CASSLGDGHYGQYF; cdr3_nt: TGTGCCAGCAGCTTAGGGGACGGACACTACGGGCAGTACTTC
j_call: TRBJ1-2; clone_size: many; v_call: TRBV3-1; d_call: NA; cdr3_aa: CASSQEVSYGYTF; cdr3_nt: TGTGCCAGCAGCCAAGAAGTGAGCTATGGCTACACCTTC
j_call: TRBJ2-1; clone_size: few; v_call: TRBV20-1; d_call: TRBD2; cdr3_aa: CSARSALAGVSNEQFF; cdr3_nt: TGCAGTGCTAGATCAGCACTAGCGGGAGTAAGCAATGAGCAGTTCTTC
j_call: TRBJ2-3; clone_size: many; v_call: TRBV18; d_call: TRBD2; cdr3_aa: CASSPPASGSSDTQYF; cdr3_nt: TGTGCCAGCTCACCACCGGCTAGCGGGAGTTCAGATACGCAGTATTTT
j_call: TRBJ1-2; clone_size: few; v_call: TRBV5-1; d_call: NA; cdr3_aa: CASSFNDQTGGYTF; cdr3_nt: TGCGCCAGCAGCTTTAACGACCAGACAGGTGGCTACACCTTC
j_call: TRBJ1-1; clone_size: many; v_call: TRBV18; d_call: NA; cdr3_aa: CASSPPPGETEAFF; cdr3_nt: TGTGCCAGCTCACCCCCTCCAGGGGAGACTGAAGCTTTCTTT
j_call: TRBJ2-1; clone_size: NA; v_call: TRBV19; d_call: TRBD2; cdr3_aa: CASSLIAGVNNEQFF; cdr3_nt: TGTGCCAGTAGTCTTATAGCGGGAGTCAACAATGAGCAGTTCTTC
j_call: TRBJ2-6; clone_size: few; v_call: TRBV20-1; d_call: NA; cdr3_aa: CSAKRGEGIYSGANVLTF; cdr3_nt: TGCAGTGCCAAGAGGGGAGAGGGCATCTACTCTGGGGCCAACGTCCTGACTTTC
j_call: TRBJ2-5; clone_size: few; v_call: TRBV28; d_call: NA; cdr3_aa: CASSLRSEETQYF; cdr3_nt: TGTGCCAGCAGTTTAAGGTCGGAGGAGACCCAGTACTTC
j_call: TRBJ2-5; clone_size: many; v_call: TRBV28; d_call: NA; cdr3_aa: CASSSPLGGQETQYF; cdr3_nt: TGTGCCAGCAGTTCCCCTTTGGGGGGCCAGGAGACCCAGTACTTC
j_call: TRBJ2-1; clone_size: NA; v_call: TRBV5-1; d_call: TRBD1; cdr3_aa: CASSPGQDFDEQFF; cdr3_nt: TGCGCCAGCAGCCCTGGACAGGATTTCGATGAGCAGTTCTTC
j_call: TRBJ2-2; clone_size: many; v_call: TRBV6-2/TRBV6-3; d_call: TRBD2; cdr3_aa: CASSYPREGNTGELFF; cdr3_nt: TGTGCCAGCAGTTACCCCCGGGAGGGGAACACCGGGGAGCTGTTTTTT
j_call: TRBJ2-7; clone_size: many; v_call: TRBV7-6; d_call: NA; cdr3_aa: CASSIGGRAGTYEQYF; cdr3_nt: TGTGCCAGCAGCATAGGGGGGCGGGCCGGCACGTACGAGCAGTACTTC
j_call: TRBJ1-1; clone_size: many; v_call: TRBV6-1; d_call: NA; cdr3_aa: CASGFSGETEAFF; cdr3_nt: TGTGCCAGCGGATTTTCAGGGGAAACTGAAGCTTTCTTT